The clone carrying this T cell receptor beta chain was counted many times. Its antigen is not known. The CDR3 totals 19 residues. Germline lookup yields CDR1 DFQATT and CDR2 SNEGSKA (reference sequence). Trimming removed 0 bases from V and 0 bases from J; junction bases left unmatched: 14. This sample was included in a study of T cells in Graves' hyperthyroidism and ophthalmopathy. Study findings and constraints: A model using 13 V-J features told ophthalmopathy apart from stable hyperthyroidism. Blood also carried most thyroid clonotypes expanded above 0.001.

RNA transcripts gave rise to amplified TCR beta CDR3 regions. TCR CDR3 underwent first-round RT-PCR with the HTBI primer set. TCRdb re-called the multiplex PCR reads through MiXCR, storing one row per CDR3 protein. The sample contains fewer than 750,000 distinct CDR3 sequences, roughly 14% of which appear only once. Among ophthalmopathy patients, the Clinical Activity Score reached at least 3, the NOSPECS grade reached at least 4, and duration remained under 3 months. Lactation, pregnancy, other autoimmune disease or uncontrolled infection excluded patients. The sample taken for sequencing was blood. The chain uses TRBV20-1 and TRBJ2-7; 10 nucleotides agree with TRBD2. The sequence was collected from a woman aged 40 to 49 with Graves' ophthalmopathy. CDR3: CSARDAKGAPSGSSYEQYF. CDR3 sequence (DNA): TGCAGTGCTAGAGATGCGAAGGGGGCGCCTAGCGGGAGCTCCTACGAGCAGTACTTC.